This T cell receptor (beta chain) was identified during a study of blood T cell repertoires in COVID-19. This clone turned up a few times. V lost 7 bases and J 5 bases, leaving 14 bases between the germline ends. The germline CDR1 and CDR2 sequences are MNHEY and SVGAGI. The CDR3 extends over 14 amino acids. Authors' methods: Counts of nucleated cells, estimated from reference gene primer amplification, were obtained. The method was immunoSEQ multiplex PCR; TCRdb's version includes in-frame clones alone and lacks a portion of them. That table furnishes V, J and clone size, whereas the DNA furnished D and trimming. The sample lists about 150,000 clones; about four fifths were seen once.

Material: peripheral blood. This chain connects TRBV6-5 to TRBJ2-2, with D hard to call. This clonotype was obtained from a woman over 75 with active or convalescent COVID-19. CDR3 protein: CASTRRVETGELFF. The CDR3 DNA is TGTGCCAGCACGCGGCGAGTTGAGACCGGGGAGCTGTTTTTT.